This note documents a single T cell receptor beta chain sequence. Its antigen is undetermined. The sample comes from a study of graft-versus-host responses after intestinal transplantation. Here immunoSEQ multiplex PCR was the method, and the copy in TCRdb shows in-frame clones only, minus some. The sample comprises some 40,000 clones, about 89% of which are singletons, and over 2% rests with the top ten. The V gene end was trimmed by 6 bases and the J gene end by 4 bases; junction bases not matched to a gene: 8. This CDR3 comprises 14 residues. Germline CDR1 MNHNS, CDR2 SASEGT. The study, taken as a whole, reports: With peak circulating GvH clone levels came an association with early post-transplant HvG declines. Within allografts, high graft-versus-host to host-versus-graft clonal ratios were seen among patients with graft-donor T cell macrochimerism.

The chain couples TRBV6-1 to TRBJ2-7; TRBD1 agrees at 8 bases. The specimen was PBMCs, collected around 330 days after intestinal transplant. This clonotype was sampled from a human patient who received an intestinal transplant, so some T cells may come from the graft donor. The chain's CDR3 is CASSRGQGGYEQYF. CDR3 sequence (DNA): TGTGCCAGCAGCCGCGGACAGGGTGGGTACGAGCAGTACTTC.